This TCR beta chain was identified in a study of CD8 T cells in ankylosing spondylitis. Regarding the study as a whole: Some of these motif variants have turned up before, in reports on reactive arthritis synovial fluid and blood.

The sample holds many counts of this clonotype. Antigen: not known. TCRdb passed the 5' RACE reads through MiXCR, listing each CDR3 protein once. The sample carries around 29,000 distinct CDR3 sequences, 5.3% recorded once. This clonotype was sampled from a female donor with ankylosing spondylitis or in good health (not recorded which). Sequencing input: blood, either unsorted or a sorted T cell fraction (not recorded which).

The CDR3 reads CASSQEAGFSTDTQYF. The CDR3 DNA is TGTGCCAGCAGTCAAGAGGCTGGCTTTAGCACAGATACGCAGTATTTT. This chain joins TRBV9 and TRBJ2-3; no clear D. CDR1 is SGDLS and CDR2 is YYNGEE in the germline V gene. The CDR3 covers 16 residues. With 5 bases removed from V and 0 bases from J, the gap between germline ends came to 16 bases.